This TCR beta chain derives from a study of blood T cells in healthy people across ages. PCR was performed a second time for roughly 7 to 11 cycles using a sample-barcoded 5' primer and a J-beta primer mix. Each sample provided no less than 3 million CDR3-containing paired-end reads. From the 5' RACE reads, TCRdb called clonotypes with MiXCR, one entry per CDR3 protein. The data hold 1.5 million to 2 million distinct CDR3 sequences, with 49% observed a single time. V was clipped by 1 base and J by 1 base, with 15 bases between them. The germline V gene encodes CDR1 SGHRS and CDR2 YFSETQ. The CDR3 is made up of 17 amino acids. Overall study results and limits: It was not known whether donors were CMV positive (a possible confounder of expanded clonotype changes). Naive CD4+ cell counts and diversity both ran higher in long-lived than in aged donors.

Russia was home to the donors, healthy Caucasian individuals aged about 6 to 90. Remarks on this clonotype: The antigen is unknown.

The sequencing input was blood. The clonotype originates from a woman aged 40 to 55 in good health. This sequence joins TRBV5-1 and TRBJ2-4; D could derive from TRBD1 or TRBD2 (6 bases each). The CDR3 loop reads CASSLSNGGRAKNIQYF. CDR3 DNA sequence: TGCGCCAGCAGCTTGTCGAACGGGGGCCGTGCCAAAAACATTCAGTACTTC. The entire variable domain, with the rest obtained from reference TRBV5-1 and TRBJ2-4, is as follows: KAGVTQTPRYLIKTRGQQVTLSCSPISGHRSVSWYQQTPGQGLQFLFEYFSETQRNKGNFPGRFSGRQFSNSRSEMNVSTLELGDSALYLCASSLSNGGRAKNIQYFGAGTRLSVL.